This T cell receptor (beta chain) was recovered during a study of T cell responses to AZD1222 COVID-19 vaccine. General study findings and limits: Spike regions recognized by vaccine-associated CD4 TCRs spanned the protein, led by 160-218 and 743-854. White British ancestry dominated among donors, who included more females, and clonal diversity was possibly underestimated. Only 5 or 6 people who got AZD1222 tested seropositive at baseline.

Some clones are missing from TCRdb's copy, which holds only in-frame ones; the method was immunoSEQ multiplex PCR. The table includes about 84,000 clones, approximately 88% detected once. This clone was counted once. What it binds is unknown. Germline V CDR1 and CDR2: KGHDR, SFDVKD. The CDR3 runs 13 residues. V lost 7 bases, J lost 10 bases, and 16 bases lay in between. Second-dose groups at about 4 or about 12 weeks were pooled. Material: peripheral blood, obtained 28 days after the second AZD1222 dose. This chain connects TRBV24-1 to TRBJ1-5; TRBD1 might be the D (5 bases). This clonotype was obtained from an adult who received the AZD1222 COVID-19 vaccine. The CDR3 nucleotides read TGTGCCACCAGGCCCAGGGTACTCCGACCCCAGCATTTT. Translation: CATRPRVLRPQHF.